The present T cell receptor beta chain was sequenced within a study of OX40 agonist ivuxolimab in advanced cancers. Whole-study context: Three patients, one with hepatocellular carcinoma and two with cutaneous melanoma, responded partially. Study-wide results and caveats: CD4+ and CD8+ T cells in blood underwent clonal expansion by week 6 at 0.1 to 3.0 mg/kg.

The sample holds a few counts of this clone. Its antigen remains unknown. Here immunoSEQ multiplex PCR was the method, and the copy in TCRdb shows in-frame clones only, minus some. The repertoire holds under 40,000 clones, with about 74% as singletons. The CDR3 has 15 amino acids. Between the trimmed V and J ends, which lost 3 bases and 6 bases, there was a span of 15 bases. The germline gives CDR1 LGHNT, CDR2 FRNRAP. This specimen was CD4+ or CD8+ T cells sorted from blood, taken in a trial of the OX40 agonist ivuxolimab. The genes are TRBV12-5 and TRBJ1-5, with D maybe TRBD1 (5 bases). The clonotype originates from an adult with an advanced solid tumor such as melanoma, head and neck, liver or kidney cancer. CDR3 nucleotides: TGTGCTAGTGGTTTAGGAGGGGAGGGCGGTCAGCCCCAGCATTTT. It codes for CASGLGGEGGQPQHF.